These T cell receptor beta chains were read from a single sample in a study of T cell repertoires in cytomegalovirus infection. These receptors lack a known antigen. TCRdb used MiXCR to reprocess the reads, holding one entry per CDR3 protein. Among about 920,000 distinct CDR3 sequences listed, 25% to 40% were seen once. Source: cultured CD8+ T cells from PBMCs, taken from culture after CMV antigen stimulation. The receptors were sampled from a human donor in good health (CMV status not recorded). Some clones in this sample may be carry-over from other donors' samples. The conserved cysteine and the conserved F or W are not part of the CDR3 here. The order of the fields is J gene, V gene, CDR3 protein.

j_gene: TRBJ2-1
v_gene: TRBV15
CDR3aa: ATSRVRRRDSYNEQF

j_gene: TRBJ2-1
v_gene: TRBV7-6
CDR3aa: ASSPGALLPYNEQF

j_gene: TRBJ2-1
v_gene: TRBV7-9
CDR3aa: ASSSAPPGEQF

j_gene: TRBJ2-7
v_gene: TRBV7-6
CDR3aa: ASSLYPGTGSYEQY

j_gene: TRBJ2-7
v_gene: TRBV29-1
CDR3aa: SVDSGSTYEQY

j_gene: TRBJ2-3
v_gene: TRBV27
CDR3aa: ASSQGGTGGADTQY

j_gene: TRBJ2-5
v_gene: TRBV11-3
CDR3aa: ASSFRTSGQEETQY

j_gene: TRBJ2-7
v_gene: TRBV7-8
CDR3aa: ASSPPTRAISYEQY

j_gene: TRBJ2-1
v_gene: TRBV2
CDR3aa: ASIRGQGSYNEQF

j_gene: TRBJ1-5
v_gene: TRBV6-1
CDR3aa: ASSEGTGAPSNQPQH

j_gene: TRBJ1-1
v_gene: TRBV25-1
CDR3aa: ASKGQGNPEAF